A single sample gave rise to the 15 T cell receptor beta chains below, sequenced in a study of blood T cell repertoires in COVID-19. Sequencing used immunoSEQ multiplex PCR; TCRdb keeps in-frame clones, though not all of them. The data contain under 300,000 clones, 70% to 85% of them seen just once; the ten biggest clones take up roughly 15%. The sample comprised PBMCs or T cells enriched from blood (not recorded which). These receptors were obtained from a man in his forties who had recovered from COVID-19.

This clone has a handful of counts. The DNA of the CDR3 is TGTGCCAGTAGTATTCGCGGATCGGCCGGGGAGCTGTTTTTT. Protein product: CASSIRGSAGELFF. The gene calls are TRBV19 and TRBJ2-2; D uncertain. V was cut by 3 bases and J by 6 bases, with 11 bases left in between. The CDR3 has 14 amino acids. CDR1 and CDR2 (germline): LNHDA, SQIVND (reference sequence). The full variable domain, in which reference TRBV19 and TRBJ2-2 provide the parts outside the CDR3, is DGGITQSPKYLFRKEGQNVTLSCEQNLNHDAMYWYRQDPGQGLRLIYYSQIVNDFQKGDIAEGYSVSREKKESFPLTVTSAQKNPTAFYLCASSIRGSAGELFFGEGSRLTVL.

V and J are TRBV4-3 and TRBJ2-2, with D perhaps TRBD2 (6 bases). Germline CDR1 is LGHNA and CDR2 is YSLEER. V lost 4 bases and J lost 1, with 13 bases in between. CDR3 length: 16 residues. The CDR3 bases are TGCGCCAGCAGCCCCCGGGGTAGCGGGAACACCGGGGAGCTGTTTTTT. The encoded protein is CASSPRGSGNTGELFF.

This rearrangement joins TRBV7-8 to TRBJ1-5; tentatively, D is TRBD1 (5 bases). CDR1 SGHVS and CDR2 FQNEAQ come from the germline V gene. The CDR3 has 13 amino acids. The V and J ends lost 5 bases and 13 bases respectively, with 18 bases between them. CDR3 DNA sequence: TGTGCCAGCAGCGAGGGTTCAGCCGGGACTCAGCATTTT. Protein sequence: CASSEGSAGTQHF.

The sample holds a few counts of this clone. V usage is TRBV5-6 and J usage is TRBJ2-5; D gene unclear. The CDR3 extends over 13 amino acids. Germline lookup yields CDR1 SGHDT and CDR2 YYEEEE. The germline V and J ends were trimmed by 4 bases and 4 bases, with 11 bases remaining between them. CDR3 amino acids: CASSPRLLETQYF. The CDR3 DNA reads as TGTGCCAGCAGCCCCCGACTCTTAGAGACCCAGTACTTC. The full variable domain, with the rest looked up from reference TRBV5-6 and TRBJ2-5, is DAGVTQSPTHLIKTRGQQVTLRCSPKSGHDTVSWYQQALGQGPQFIFQYYEEEERQRGNFPDRFSGHQFPNYSSELNVNALLLGDSALYLCASSPRLLETQYFGPGTRLLVL.

This clone occurred a few times. The V gene is TRBV4-3, the J gene TRBJ2-7; D ambiguous. V lost 1 base and J 3 bases, leaving 13 bases between the germline ends. This CDR3 has 15 residues. Germline loops: CDR1 LGHNA, CDR2 YSLEER. In DNA form, the CDR3 reads TGCGCCAGCAGCCAAGTTGTCGGGTCGGGCTACGAGCAGTACTTC. Protein product: CASSQVVGSGYEQYF.

The rearrangement uses TRBV11-2 and TRBJ2-2; no clear D gene. CDR3 length: 15 residues. Germline loops: CDR1 SGHAT, CDR2 FQNNGV. Deletions cut 7 bases from V and 4 bases from J, with 16 bases between. The CDR3 sequence is CASTAYVVSTGELFF. The CDR3 DNA follows: TGTGCCAGCACCGCTTATGTGGTCAGCACCGGGGAGCTGTTTTTT.

The gene calls are TRBV4-1 and TRBJ2-5; 11 positions match TRBD2. The V gene's germline CDR1 is MGHRA and CDR2 YSYEKL. This CDR3 has 22 amino acids. V lost 0 bases and J lost 2; bases outside the gene matches: 20. The CDR3 nucleotides are TGCGCCAGCAGCCAAGAGCCTTTGGCCGGTCGGCTAGCGGGAGGAACGCAAGAGACCCAGTACTTC. Translating it yields CASSQEPLAGRLAGGTQETQYF.

The V call is TRBV7-2, the J call TRBJ2-7; 8 bases are a match to TRBD2. Trimming took 6 bases from V and 3 from J; bases not matched to a gene: 7. Germline V gene data show CDR1 as SGHTA and CDR2 as FQGNSA. The CDR3 length is 14 residues. As DNA, the CDR3 is TGTGCCAGCAGGTTCCCCGGGACTAGCTACGAGCAGTACTTC. It specifies CASRFPGTSYEQYF.

Concerning this clone itself: One end of the junction fails to match germline, which may point to a read error. The genes are TRBV9 and TRBJ2-7, with 7 positions matching TRBD2. There are 17 residues in the CDR3. Germline-derived CDR1 and CDR2 are SGDLS and YYNGEE. The chain's CDR3 is CASSAQSRVTSSDEQYF. CDR3 DNA sequence: TGTGCCAGCAGCGCCCAGTCCCGTGTGACTAGCTCCGACGAGCAGTACTTC.

The chain couples TRBV19 to TRBJ1-2; 7 nucleotides match TRBD1. Trimming took 9 bases from V and 2 from J; bases not matched to a gene: 6. Germline values: CDR1 LNHDA, CDR2 SQIVND (reference sequence). CDR3 length: 13 amino acids. In DNA, the CDR3 is TGTGCCAGCTCGTACAGGGGAAACTATGGCTACACCTTC. Protein product: CASSYRGNYGYTF.

CDR3 bases: TGTGCCAGCAGCTTGGAGGCAGGGTGGAGCAATCAGCCCCAGCATTTT. Amino acid sequence: CASSLEAGWSNQPQHF. The chain is built from TRBV5-5 and TRBJ1-5, with a tentative D call TRBD1 (5 bases). Trimming pared 0 bases from V and 1 base from J, leaving 11 bases between. This CDR3 is 16 amino acids long. CDR1 SGHKS and CDR2 YYEKEE come from the germline V gene (reference sequence).

This clone was recorded a few times. V is TRBV29-1 and J is TRBJ2-7, with D perhaps matching TRBD2 (5 bases). Per the germline V gene, CDR1 is SQVTM and CDR2 is ANQGSEA. V dropped 7 bases and J dropped 3 bases, with 10 bases sitting between them. CDR3 size: 11 residues. The DNA for the CDR3 is TGCAGCGGGACTTTTGGCTACGAGCAGTACTTC. Translation: CSGTFGYEQYF.

The chain couples TRBV7-9 to TRBJ1-3; possibly TRBD1 for D (6 bases). Germline lookup yields CDR1 SEHNR and CDR2 FQNEAQ (reference sequence). V was clipped by 10 bases and J by 4 bases, with 20 bases between them. The CDR3 covers 15 residues. Here the CDR3 reads CAMENRRRGGNTIYF. The CDR3, as DNA: TGTGCCATGGAAAACAGGAGAAGGGGGGGAAACACCATATATTTT. Looking up the rest from reference TRBV7-9 and TRBJ1-3 gives the full variable domain: DTGVSQNPRHKITKRGQNVTFRCDPISEHNRLYWYRQTLGQGPEFLTYFQNEAQLEKSRLLSDRFSAERPKGSFSTLEIQRTEQGDSAMYLCAMENRRRGGNTIYFGEGSWLTVV.

This CDR3 is CASSPRQGSDEQYF. The CDR3 region has the DNA TGTGCCAGCAGCCCTCGACAGGGCAGTGACGAGCAGTACTTC. The rearrangement joins TRBV5-4 to TRBJ2-7; 7 bases line up with TRBD1. The CDR3 loop spans 14 amino acids. From germline, CDR1 is SGHNT and CDR2 YYREEE (reference sequence). The V gene end was trimmed by 4 bases and the J gene end by 5 bases; junction bases not matched to a gene: 9. Complete variable domain (other parts from reference TRBV5-4 and TRBJ2-7): ETGVTQSPTHLIKTRGQQVTLRCSSQSGHNTVSWYQQALGQGPQFIFQYYREEENGRGNFPPRFSGLQFPNYSSELNVNALELDDSALYLCASSPRQGSDEQYFGPGTRLTVT.

The chain couples TRBV7-2 to TRBJ1-2; 8 nucleotides align to TRBD1. This CDR3 contains 14 residues. Germline CDR1 and CDR2: SGHTA and FQGNSA. Unmatched junction bases numbered 8, after V lost 4 bases and J lost 7 bases. CDR3 sequence reads: CASSSNQGAVGYTF. CDR3 nucleotides: TGTGCCAGCAGCTCCAACCAGGGGGCGGTTGGCTACACCTTC. The variable domain in full, completed from reference TRBV7-2 and TRBJ1-2, reads GAGVSQSPSNKVTEKGKDVELRCDPISGHTALYWYRQSLGQGLEFLIYFQGNSAPDKSGLPSDRFSAERTGGSVSTLTIQRTQQEDSAVYLCASSSNQGAVGYTFGSGTRLTVV.